The rows below give T cell receptor beta chains drawn from one sample of a study of blood T cell repertoires in COVID-19. The method was immunoSEQ multiplex PCR; TCRdb's version includes in-frame clones alone and lacks a portion of them. The sample consists of about 240,000 clones, around 83% of them appearing once. Material: peripheral blood. The receptors come from a woman aged 55 to 70 with active or convalescent COVID-19. CDR3s include the opening cysteine and the closing phenylalanine or tryptophan. Fields, in order: D gene, J gene, clone size, V gene, CDR3 DNA, CDR3 protein. A D gene is named only where the DNA matches it firmly. Clone size is given for some rows only: seen once, a few or many times, or a class if the clone is expanded.

TRBD1 TRBJ2-7 . TRBV6-6 TGTGCCACCCAGCCGGGACAGAATGTTTACGAGCAGTACTTC CATQPGQNVYEQYF
. TRBJ2-2 many TRBV30 TGTGCCTGGAGTGTCACTAGGGCCGGCACCGGGGAGCTGTTTTTT CAWSVTRAGTGELFF
. TRBJ2-7 . TRBV27 TGTGCCAGCAGTCGATCGACGGGAAACGAGCAGTACTTC CASSRSTGNEQYF
TRBD1 TRBJ1-1 . TRBV5-4 TGTGCCAGCAGCCTACCGGACAGGGGGCTTACTGAAGCTTTCTTT CASSLPDRGLTEAFF
. TRBJ1-1 . TRBV27 TGTGCCAGCAGTTTATACAGGGAGAGGACTGAAGCTTTCTTT CASSLYRERTEAFF
TRBD1 TRBJ2-7 . TRBV7-3 TGTGCCAGCAGCCCGGCAGGGGGAACTTACGAGCAGTACTTC CASSPAGGTYEQYF
TRBD1 TRBJ1-2 . TRBV5-4 TGTGCCAGCAGCCCCGCCGGGACAGCCGTTCCTAACTATGGCTACACCTTC CASSPAGTAVPNYGYTF
. TRBJ1-3 . TRBV10-3 TGTGCCCACAAAATGGAGGCCCCGGGAAACACCATATATTTT CAHKMEAPGNTIYF
TRBD1 TRBJ1-2 . TRBV6-5 TGTGCCAGCAGCCCCAGGGGGCTAGGTGGCTACACCTTC CASSPRGLGGYTF
. TRBJ2-3 once TRBV7-8 TGTGCCAGCACAATGCAACTAAATCCCACAGATACGCAGTATTTT CASTMQLNPTDTQYF
. TRBJ1-2 once TRBV5-5 TGTGCCAGCAGCTTGAGCAACCTTGGACTATCAGGGAACTATGGCTACACCTTC CASSLSNLGLSGNYGYTF